A single sample is the source of the 20 T cell receptor beta chains below, sequenced in a study of T cells after yellow fever vaccination. TCRdb called the 5' RACE reads again in MiXCR, with one record for every CDR3 protein. The sample carries almost 600,000 distinct CDR3 sequences, roughly 14% recorded once. The sequencing here drew on PBMCs, taken on the day of the yellow fever booster vaccination. These receptor sequences come from a man aged 30-40 years who received the YFV17D yellow fever vaccine.

This clonotype was found a few times. The rearrangement links TRBV7-9 to TRBJ2-1, with 7 bases lining up with TRBD1. Germline CDR1 and CDR2: SEHNR and FQNEAQ (reference sequence). This CDR3 region has 14 residues. V dropped 5 bases and J dropped 8; count of bases not matched to a gene: 9. CDR3 DNA: TGTGCCAGCAGCCCGACGACAGGGATCGATGAGCAGTTCTTC. This codes for CASSPTTGIDEQFF.

A few counts support this clonotype. The chain couples TRBV21-1 to TRBJ2-7; TRBD2 is the table's D call, not checked against the DNA. TRBV21-1 is a pseudogene locus. The CDR3 length is 11 residues. The CDR3 DNA sequence: TGTGCCCCGGGTAGGGATCACGAGCAGTACTTC. Protein product: CAPGRDHEQYF.

The V gene is TRBV18, the J gene TRBJ2-1; maybe TRBD1 (6 bases). Trimming took off 5 bases at V and 9 bases at J, with 14 bases between the two ends. In germline, CDR1 is KGHSH, CDR2 LQKENI. This CDR3 comprises 13 residues. The CDR3 reads CASSSREQGEQFF. The CDR3 DNA follows: TGTGCCAGCTCATCCAGAGAACAGGGTGAGCAGTTCTTC.

This clonotype showed up just a few times. The chain is built from TRBV12-3 or TRBV12-4 and TRBJ2-7; 9 bases map to TRBD2. There are 14 residues in the CDR3. With V trimmed by 8 bases and J by 7 bases, 12 bases remained unmatched. CDR3 bases: TGTGCCAGCTCCCTAGCGGGGTCAGGTGTAGAGCAGTACTTC. Residues: CASSLAGSGVEQYF.

The genes are TRBV5-1 and TRBJ2-7; D ambiguous. The length of the CDR3 is 15 residues. Germline-derived CDR1 and CDR2 are SGHRS and YFSETQ. The ends were cut back, 2 bases at V and 0 bases at J, with 12 bases in the middle. The CDR3 here is CASSLQKPSSYEQYF. The CDR3 bases are TGCGCCAGCAGCTTACAGAAGCCTTCCTCCTACGAGCAGTACTTC.

V and J are TRBV6-2 or TRBV6-3 and TRBJ2-1, with 11 bases fitting TRBD2. This CDR3 has 16 amino acids. CDR1 and CDR2 (germline): MNHEY, SVGEGT. Losses at the gene ends were 7 bases for V and 5 bases for J; bases not matched to a gene: 10. The CDR3 nucleotides read TGTGCCAGCATGATCCCGGGACTAGCGGAGCACAATGAGCAGTTCTTC. Translation gives CASMIPGLAEHNEQFF.

This clonotype was recorded a few times. The J gene is TRBJ2-2, the V gene TRBV20-1; 7 nucleotides match TRBD1. The CDR3 sequence is 15 residues long. J was trimmed by 0 bases and V by 2 bases; bases with no gene match: 3. The germline V gene has CDR1 DFQATT and CDR2 SNEGSKA (reference sequence). CDR3 protein: CSARIGTANTGELFF. CDR3 nucleotide sequence: TGCAGTGCTAGAATAGGGACAGCGAACACCGGGGAGCTGTTTTTT.

This clonotype turned up a few times. The chain is built from TRBV6-1 and TRBJ2-1, with D maybe TRBD2 (7 bases). V lost 5 bases to trimming and J lost 12 bases, with 23 bases between them. Germline V CDR1 and CDR2: MNHNS, SASEGT. The CDR3 runs to 15 residues. The CDR3 protein is CASSPRGGSGDSQFF. The CDR3 DNA is TGTGCCAGCAGTCCGAGGGGGGGATCCGGGGATTCGCAGTTCTTC.

This clonotype was observed a handful of times. The J gene is TRBJ2-3, the V gene TRBV7-3; unclear D gene. The germline CDR1 and CDR2 sequences are SGHTA and FQGTGA. Trimming removed 5 bases at V and 2 bases at J, with 23 bases between. The CDR3 is 18 residues long. CDR3 bases: TGTGCCAGCAGCCTCCTCCCCCGTTCGATGGGCTCCACAGATACGCAGTATTTT. This gives the protein CASSLLPRSMGSTDTQYF.

This clonotype appeared a few times. The genes are TRBV20-1 and TRBJ2-1, with 7 bases matching TRBD2. The trim removed 3 bases at V and 7 bases at J, leaving 9 bases unmatched. The CDR3 covers 14 residues. CDR1 and CDR2 from the germline V gene are DFQATT and SNEGSKA (reference sequence). CDR3 coding DNA: TGCAGTGCTAGGCGGGGAGGGCCAGGGAATGAGCAGTTCTTC. Translating it yields CSARRGGPGNEQFF.

This rearrangement joins TRBV10-3 to TRBJ2-7; 7 bases align to TRBD1. CDR1 is ENHRY, CDR2 SYGVKD, per germline. With V trimmed by 6 bases and J by 4 bases, 6 bases remained unmatched. The length of the CDR3 is 13 residues. The CDR3 region is CAISPDREYEQYF. CDR3 nucleotide sequence: TGTGCCATCAGCCCAGACAGGGAGTACGAGCAGTACTTC.

This chain links TRBV7-2 with TRBJ1-2, with TRBD1 identical over 8 bases. This CDR3 is built from 14 residues. V shed 2 bases and J 5 bases; nucleotides not matched to a gene: 4. Looked up from germline, CDR1 is SGHTA and CDR2 is FQGNSA. This CDR3 is CASSLSRGPYGYTF. The CDR3 DNA is TGTGCCAGCAGCTTATCCAGGGGGCCGTATGGCTACACCTTC.

A few counts support this clonotype. V gene TRBV6-5 combines with J gene TRBJ1-5; no definite D call. Germline V gene sequence: CDR1 MNHEY, CDR2 SVGAGI. The CDR3 is 15 amino acids. Trimming cost V 2 bases and J 4 bases, with 12 bases left between them. Written as DNA, the CDR3 is TGTGCCAGCAGTTACGTCCAGGCTATGAATCAGCCCCAGCATTTT. This gives the protein CASSYVQAMNQPQHF.

The chain employs TRBV10-3 and TRBJ2-3; unclear D gene. Looked up from germline, CDR1 is ENHRY and CDR2 is SYGVKD. V dropped 4 bases and J dropped 2 bases, with 10 bases sitting between them. The CDR3 is 14 residues long. DNA of the CDR3: TGTGCCATCAGTGCCGGCAGCTACACAGATACGCAGTATTTT. Its translation is CAISAGSYTDTQYF.

Remarks on this clonotype: Since a much larger clone is just one base distant, this may be a read error. The chain uses TRBV4-3 and TRBJ2-3, with 9 positions matching TRBD2. The CDR3 loop spans 18 amino acids. Per the germline V gene, CDR1 is LGHNA and CDR2 is YSLEER. The chain's CDR3 is CDSSQEGGGAISTDTQYF. CDR3 sequence (DNA): TGCGACAGCAGCCAAGAAGGCGGGGGGGCCATTAGCACAGATACGCAGTATTTT.

The sample holds a few counts of this clonotype. The chain is built from TRBV11-2 and TRBJ2-3; 11 nucleotides align to TRBD2. CDR1 is SGHAT, CDR2 FQNNGV, per germline. With V trimmed by 5 bases and J by 4 bases, 14 bases remained unmatched. The CDR3 covers 18 residues. The CDR3 loop reads CASSTRLAGYWTPDTQYF. The CDR3 DNA sequence: TGTGCCAGCAGCACCCGACTAGCGGGATATTGGACACCAGATACGCAGTATTTT.

This clonotype was counted ten times or more. The chain carries TRBV4-3 and TRBJ2-1; D is unresolved. Germline-derived CDR1 and CDR2 are LGHNA and YSLEER. The CDR3 runs to 16 residues. V lost 2 bases, J lost 0 bases, and 11 bases lay in between. CDR3 DNA sequence: TGCGCCAGCAGCCAAACCGCGCGAAGCTCCTACAATGAGCAGTTCTTC. This sequence encodes CASSQTARSSYNEQFF.

This chain connects TRBV4-2 to TRBJ2-3; TRBD1 might be the D (6 bases). The length of the CDR3 is 15 residues. Germline CDR1 is LGHNA and CDR2 is YNFKEQ. Trimming took off 1 base at V and 4 bases at J, with 12 bases between the two ends. The CDR3 nucleotides are TGTGCCAGCAGCCAAGCAAGAACAGGGCCAGATACGCAGTATTTT. It specifies CASSQARTGPDTQYF.

This clonotype came up a few times. The V and J genes are TRBV10-1 and TRBJ2-2, with 7 bases that match TRBD1. There are 16 residues in the CDR3. The ends lost 5 bases at V and 0 bases at J; junction bases unmatched: 6. CDR1 is WNHNN and CDR2 is SYGVQD in the germline V gene (reference sequence). The CDR3 protein is CASSLTGTANTGELFF. The CDR3 DNA is TGCGCCAGCAGTTTAACCGGGACAGCGAACACCGGGGAGCTGTTTTTT.

This clonotype was seen a handful of times. V is TRBV5-6 and J is TRBJ2-1; TRBD2 aligns across 8 bases. This CDR3 region has 18 residues. V lost 4 bases and J lost 1; bases outside the gene matches: 13. CDR1 and CDR2 (germline): SGHDT, YYEEEE. The CDR3: CASSGRTGGPRSYNEQFF. CDR3 coding DNA: TGTGCCAGCAGCGGTCGAACGGGAGGGCCGAGATCCTACAATGAGCAGTTCTTC.